This note documents a single T cell receptor (beta chain) sequence. Antigen unknown. These data belong to a study of ipilimumab plus nivolumab after autologous stem cell transplantation. Study background: Patients received a median of about 5 ipilimumab and 8 or 9 nivolumab doses. The DLBCL group included primary refractory and relapsed cases.

CDR3 length: 15 amino acids. Germline V lookup: CDR1 SGHTA, CDR2 FQGTGA. The V end was cut by 2 bases, the J end by 3 bases, with 14 bases between. Assay: immunoSEQ multiplex PCR; the TCRdb copy retains only in-frame clones and omits some. The table records roughly 16,000 clones, around 80% of them present only once. Through week 26, nivolumab 3 mg/kg IV was given weeks 1, 4, 7, 10, then biweekly. Study-level findings and limits: TCR repertoire, Treg phenotype and gut microbiota reportedly support more study of this approach.

The TCR comes from a male donor with diffuse large B-cell lymphoma. The sample here was PBMCs, taken in a trial of ipilimumab plus nivolumab as post-transplant consolidation. The chain is built from TRBV7-3 and TRBJ2-7; the D gene is possibly TRBD1 (7 bases). The CDR3 reads CASSLGGTEGYEQYF. The DNA of the CDR3 is TGTGCCAGCAGCTTAGGAGGGACAGAAGGCTACGAGCAGTACTTC.